This T cell receptor (beta chain) was captured in a study of PD-L1 blockade in urothelial cancer. Study-level information: It was at 3 weeks (second dose) and 6 weeks after treatment start that blood was analyzed. Reported median T cell count for blood samples was around 140,000.

Germline CDR1 is LNHDA and CDR2 is SQIVND (reference sequence). V lost 1 base, J lost 1 base, and 10 bases lay in between. The CDR3 consists of 16 residues. Time point noted: peripheral blood 6 weeks after treatment start. A note on this clone: Its antigen is not known.

Broader study findings: When measured at 3 weeks, tumor-associated blood clones expanded more in durable-benefit patients.

Synthetic TCR analog templates were added to each PCR reaction. Profiled with immunoSEQ multiplex PCR; TCRdb holds only in-frame clones, not every one. This table holds 72,000 or so clones, 88% found once. This TCR came from a man in his sixties with urothelial cancer. The V call is TRBV19, the J call TRBJ2-2, with D uncertain. The starting material was PBMCs, obtained around atezolizumab (anti-PD-L1) treatment. The CDR3 loop is CASSIVRPLNTGELFF. CDR3 sequence (DNA): TGTGCCAGTAGTATAGTCAGGCCCTTGAACACCGGGGAGCTGTTTTTT.